The clone carrying this TCR beta chain has a count of ten or more. The data originate from a study of metastatic and nonmetastatic thyroid tumors. TCRdb reprocessed the PCR reads using MiXCR. Among 37,000 or so clones listed, about 15% were seen once. Not a single patient had been given any form of treatment at any point before undergoing thyroid surgery. This receptor was taken from a male donor with papillary thyroid cancer or a benign thyroid nodule (not recorded which). Some clones in this sample may be carry-over from other donors' samples. The sequenced sample was blood.

CDR3 bases: TGTGCCAGCAGCTTGGAGAACACTGAAGCTTTCTTT. Amino acid sequence: CASSLENTEAFF. This chain links TRBV7-9 with TRBJ1-1; D not resolved. The germline V and J ends were trimmed by 3 bases and 1 base, with 3 bases remaining between them. The V gene's germline CDR1 is SEHNR and CDR2 FQNEAQ (reference sequence). This CDR3 contains 12 residues.